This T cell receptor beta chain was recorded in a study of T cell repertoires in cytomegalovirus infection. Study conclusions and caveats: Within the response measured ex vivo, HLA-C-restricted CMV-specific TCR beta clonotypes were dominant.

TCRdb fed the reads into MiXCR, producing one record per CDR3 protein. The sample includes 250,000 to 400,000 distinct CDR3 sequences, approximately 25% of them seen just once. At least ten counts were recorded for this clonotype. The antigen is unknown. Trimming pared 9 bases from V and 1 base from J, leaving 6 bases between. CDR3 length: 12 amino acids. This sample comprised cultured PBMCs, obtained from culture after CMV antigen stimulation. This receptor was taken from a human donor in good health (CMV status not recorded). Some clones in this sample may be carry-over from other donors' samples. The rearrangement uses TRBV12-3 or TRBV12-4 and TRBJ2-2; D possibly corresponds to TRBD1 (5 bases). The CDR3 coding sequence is TGTGCCAGTACAGGGAACACCGGGGAGCTGTTTTTT. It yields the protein CASTGNTGELFF.